Listed here are 29 T cell receptor beta chains from one sample, sequenced in a study of blood T cell repertoires in COVID-19. Assay used: immunoSEQ multiplex PCR; TCRdb lists only in-frame clones, some missing. Of some 270,000 clones in the sample, about 80% are singletons; the top ten hold approximately 3.6%. Sample: PBMCs or T cells enriched from blood (not recorded which). These receptors originate from a man aged 50 to 60 who had recovered from COVID-19.

The V gene is TRBV19, the J gene TRBJ2-5; TRBD2 matches at 14 bases. The V gene end was trimmed by 5 bases and the J gene end by 3 bases; junction bases not matched to a gene: 2. Germline assignment: CDR1 LNHDA and CDR2 SQIVND (reference sequence). The CDR3 sequence is 15 residues long. In nucleotides, the CDR3 is TGTGCCAGTAGTGGGGGACTAGCGGGAGAAGAGACCCAGTACTTC. Translated, it gives CASSGGLAGEETQYF. The whole variable domain, remainder taken from reference TRBV19 and TRBJ2-5, is DGGITQSPKYLFRKEGQNVTLSCEQNLNHDAMYWYRQDPGQGLRLIYYSQIVNDFQKGDIAEGYSVSREKKESFPLTVTSAQKNPTAFYLCASSGGLAGEETQYFGPGTRLLVL.

This sequence joins TRBV6-5 and TRBJ2-7, with TRBD1 matching over 7 bases. Trimming removed 2 bases from V and 1 base from J; junction bases left unmatched: 8. CDR3 length: 16 residues. CDR1 and CDR2 from the germline V gene are MNHEY and SVGAGI. The CDR3, as DNA: TGTGCCAGCAGTTACCCGACCGGACAGGTTTCCTACGAGCAGTACTTC. It encodes CASSYPTGQVSYEQYF.

This clone has only one observation. The chain combines TRBV11-2 with TRBJ2-3; TRBD2 matches 9 bases. The CDR3 covers 18 residues. Germline V gives CDR1 SGHAT, CDR2 FQNNGV. With 1 base clipped from V and 0 bases from J, the junction kept 8 bases outside the gene matches. The chain's CDR3 is CASSLGRSAGGSTDTQYF. CDR3 in DNA: TGTGCCAGCAGCTTAGGGCGCTCGGCGGGGGGGAGCACAGATACGCAGTATTTT.

The CDR3 nucleotides are TGTGCCAGCAGCTTGGCGGGTGTCTCCTACAATGAGCAGTTCTTC. Its translation is CASSLAGVSYNEQFF. The rearrangement links TRBV7-8 to TRBJ2-1, with D perhaps matching TRBD2 (5 bases). This CDR3 has 15 amino acids. Germline lookup yields CDR1 SGHVS and CDR2 FQNEAQ. The V end was cut by 3 bases, the J end by 0 bases, with 9 bases between. The whole variable domain, filled in from reference TRBV7-8 and TRBJ2-1, reads GAGVSQSPRYKVAKRGQDVALRCDPISGHVSLFWYQQALGQGPEFLTYFQNEAQLDKSGLPSDRFFAERPEGSVSTLKIQRTQQEDSAVYLCASSLAGVSYNEQFFGPGTRLTVL.

The chain couples TRBV27 to TRBJ1-2, with 9 bases lining up with TRBD1. V was clipped by 6 bases and J by 5 bases; unmatched bases: 10. In germline, CDR1 is MNHEY, CDR2 SMNVEV (reference sequence). The CDR3 spans 15 residues. The CDR3 region is CASSWTGEPPYGYTF. CDR3 sequence (DNA): TGTGCCAGCAGCTGGACAGGGGAACCGCCTTATGGCTACACCTTC.

The rearrangement joins TRBV7-2 to TRBJ2-7; 9 nucleotides align to TRBD1. The V gene end was trimmed by 5 bases and the J gene end by 1 base; junction bases not matched to a gene: 6. The germline gives CDR1 SGHTA, CDR2 FQGNSA. This CDR3 comprises 15 residues. The CDR3: CASSLTGGDSYEQYF. The CDR3 bases are TGTGCCAGCAGCCTAACAGGGGGCGATTCCTACGAGCAGTACTTC.

CDR3: CASSLKVGPYNEQFF. DNA for the CDR3: TGTGCCAGCAGTTTAAAAGTGGGCCCGTACAATGAGCAGTTCTTC. The V gene is TRBV6-6, the J gene TRBJ2-1; D unresolved. The germline V gene has CDR1 MNHNY and CDR2 SVGAGI (reference sequence). The germline V and J ends were trimmed by 4 bases and 4 bases, with 14 bases remaining between them. There are 15 residues in the CDR3.

This chain uses TRBV4-1 with TRBJ2-7, with 7 bases aligning to TRBD1. The CDR3 totals 13 residues. In germline, CDR1 is MGHRA, CDR2 YSYEKL. Trimming removed 0 bases from V and 7 bases from J; junction bases left unmatched: 3. This CDR3 is CASSQDRGWEQYF. CDR3 coding DNA: TGCGCCAGCAGCCAAGACAGGGGGTGGGAGCAGTACTTC.

The genes are TRBV6-8 and TRBJ2-1; D not certain. Germline-derived CDR1 and CDR2 are MNHGY and SAAAGT. The germline V and J ends were trimmed by 7 bases and 8 bases, with 15 bases remaining between them. This CDR3 contains 13 residues. The CDR3 DNA reads as TGTGCCAGCACCACCCCGCCGGTTCATGAGCAGTTCTTC. Its translation is CASTTPPVHEQFF.

The chain employs TRBV5-1 and TRBJ2-5; 7 nucleotides match TRBD1. CDR1 SGHRS and CDR2 YFSETQ come from the germline V gene. The CDR3 length is 14 residues. V lost 4 bases to trimming and J lost 3 bases; unmatched junction nucleotides: 6. The CDR3 DNA follows: TGCGCCAGCAGCCACATGGGACAGAAAGAGACCCAGTACTTC. It specifies CASSHMGQKETQYF.

J is TRBJ1-2 and V is TRBV14; a weak D match, TRBD1 (6 bases). With 2 bases removed from V and 4 bases from J, the gap between germline ends came to 14 bases. The CDR3 runs 15 residues. The germline gives CDR1 SGHDN, CDR2 FVKESK. The CDR3 coding sequence is TGTGCCAGCAGCCAACGGACAGCACCTACCTATGGCTACACCTTC. This codes for CASSQRTAPTYGYTF. Together with reference TRBV14 and TRBJ1-2, the CDR3 gives the full variable domain: EAGVTQFPSHSVIEKGQTVTLRCDPISGHDNLYWYRRVMGKEIKFLLHFVKESKQDESGMPNNRFLAERTGGTYSTLKVQPAELEDSGVYFCASSQRTAPTYGYTFGSGTRLTVV.

This clone was seen more than once but under ten times. V gene TRBV2 combines with J gene TRBJ1-6; 7 bases map to TRBD1. V dropped 5 bases and J dropped 6; count of bases not matched to a gene: 4. The length of the CDR3 is 14 residues. The germline V gene encodes CDR1 SNHLY and CDR2 FYNNEI. CDR3 in amino acids: CASSTGQRNSPLHF. The DNA of the CDR3 is TGTGCCAGCAGTACGGGACAGCGTAATTCACCCCTCCACTTT.

The chain carries TRBV18 and TRBJ2-7; D gene ambiguous. This CDR3 has 14 amino acids. V was clipped by 3 bases and J by 2 bases, with 11 bases between them. Looked up from germline, CDR1 is KGHSH and CDR2 is LQKENI. The chain's CDR3 is CASSPDGVAYEQYF. The CDR3 bases are TGTGCCAGCTCACCCGACGGAGTTGCCTACGAGCAGTACTTC.

CDR3: CASSDYGATSTDTQYF. For the CDR3, the DNA is TGTGCCAGCAGTGACTATGGCGCGACTAGCACAGATACGCAGTATTTT. The chain has TRBV6-6 and TRBJ2-3, with D possibly being TRBD2 (5 bases). Germline V CDR1 and CDR2: MNHNY, SVGAGI (reference sequence). Trimming stripped 5 bases from V and 0 bases from J, with 15 bases between. The CDR3 extends over 16 amino acids.

V is TRBV7-6 and J is TRBJ2-2; possibly TRBD2 for D (6 bases). Between the trimmed V and J ends, which lost 6 bases and 5 bases, there was a span of 19 bases. Per the germline V gene, CDR1 is SGHVS and CDR2 is FNYEAQ. This CDR3 contains 16 residues. Here the CDR3 reads CASSPGRLVRTGELFF. The CDR3 DNA follows: TGTGCCAGCAGTCCAGGAAGACTAGTTAGAACCGGGGAGCTGTTTTTT.

This chain connects TRBV5-8 to TRBJ2-1; D may be TRBD1 (7 bases). V was cut by 4 bases and J by 2 bases, with 13 bases left in between. Germline CDR1 SGHTS, CDR2 YDEGEE. The CDR3 is 15 residues long. The CDR3 DNA reads as TGTGCCAGCAGCCCGGCGGGACAGACCTACAATGAGCAGTTCTTC. Translated: CASSPAGQTYNEQFF.

The chain employs TRBV27 and TRBJ1-5; D is undetermined. Trimming took 5 bases from V and 6 from J, leaving 11 bases between them. CDR3 length: 13 residues. Germline V CDR1 and CDR2: MNHEY, SMNVEV (reference sequence). CDR3 DNA sequence: TGTGCCAGCAGTATAATGGAGGGTCAGCCCCAGCATTTT. Protein sequence: CASSIMEGQPQHF.

The chain links TRBV12-3 or TRBV12-4 to TRBJ2-7, with D uncertain. The ends were cut back, 5 bases at V and 4 bases at J, with 12 bases in the middle. This CDR3 contains 13 residues. The CDR3 is CASSPPPYYEQYF. Here the CDR3 DNA reads TGTGCCAGCAGTCCCCCCCCCTATTACGAGCAGTACTTC.

This clone was detected once. The chain has TRBV4-3 and TRBJ2-7; 8 nucleotides line up with TRBD1. V gave up 4 bases and J gave up 2 bases; unmatched junction bases: 4. This CDR3 contains 14 residues. Germline V gives CDR1 LGHNA, CDR2 YSLEER. Here the CDR3 DNA reads TGCGCCAGCAGCCTCGACAGGGGACCCTACGAGCAGTACTTC. It is translated as CASSLDRGPYEQYF.

This clone turned up a few times. The CDR3 loop is CASSPPGQIKSYEQYF. For the CDR3, the DNA is TGTGCCAGCAGTCCCCCAGGGCAGATAAAGTCCTACGAGCAGTACTTC. The V call is TRBV28, the J call TRBJ2-7; a possible D gene is TRBD1 (5 bases). This CDR3 spans 16 amino acids. V was clipped by 5 bases and J by 1 base, with 18 bases between them. CDR1 is MDHEN, CDR2 SYDVKM, per germline. Full variable domain (remainder filled in from reference TRBV28 and TRBJ2-7): DVKVTQSSRYLVKRTGEKVFLECVQDMDHENMFWYRQDPGLGLRLIYFSYDVKMKEKGDIPEGYSVSREKKERFSLILESASTNQTSMYLCASSPPGQIKSYEQYFGPGTRLTVT.

The chain carries TRBV11-2 and TRBJ2-1; D remains unclear. The CDR3 spans 13 residues. In germline, CDR1 is SGHAT, CDR2 FQNNGV. V was cut by 4 bases and J by 15 bases, with 19 bases left in between. The CDR3 sequence: CASSSDIPLRPFF. The CDR3 bases are TGTGCCAGCAGCTCCGACATCCCCCTCCGGCCGTTCTTC. Complete variable domain (other parts from reference TRBV11-2 and TRBJ2-1): EAGVAQSPRYKIIEKRQSVAFWCNPISGHATLYWYQQILGQGPKLLIQFQNNGVVDDSQLPKDRFSAERLKGVDSTLKIQPAKLEDSAVYLCASSSDIPLRPFFGPGTRLTVL.

V gene TRBV4-1 combines with J gene TRBJ2-7; TRBD2 might be the D (5 bases). V was trimmed by 1 base and J by 0 bases, leaving 10 bases between them. Germline assignment: CDR1 MGHRA and CDR2 YSYEKL. This CDR3 region has 15 residues. The CDR3 reads CASSQGGDGSYEQYF. The DNA for the CDR3 is TGCGCCAGCAGCCAAGGGGGAGACGGCTCCTACGAGCAGTACTTC.

The CDR3 reads CASSQEGVGRVRAEAFF. The CDR3 nucleotides read TGCGCCAGCAGCCAAGAAGGGGTAGGCAGGGTTCGCGCTGAAGCTTTCTTT. The chain links TRBV4-3 to TRBJ1-1, with a weak D call TRBD1 (5 bases). Trimming took 0 bases from V and 6 from J, leaving 20 bases between them. The CDR3 is 17 amino acids. Germline V gives CDR1 LGHNA, CDR2 YSLEER.

In its sample, this clone was seen a few times. The chain has TRBV9 and TRBJ1-2; tentative D call: TRBD1 (5 bases). The length of the CDR3 is 14 residues. CDR1 is SGDLS and CDR2 is YYNGEE in the germline V gene. Trimming took 0 bases from V and 5 from J, leaving 11 bases between them. CDR3 nucleotide sequence: TGTGCCAGCAGCGTAGAGGCAGGGACTTATGGCTACACCTTC. It codes for CASSVEAGTYGYTF.

CDR3 amino acids: CAWTLNRDVGYTF. The CDR3 DNA reads as TGTGCCTGGACCCTGAACAGGGATGTTGGCTACACCTTC. The chain carries TRBV30 and TRBJ1-2, with D possibly TRBD1 on 6 matching bases. Trimming took off 4 bases at V and 7 bases at J, with 16 bases between the two ends. The CDR3 extends over 13 amino acids. The germline CDR1 and CDR2 sequences are GTSNPN and SVGIG (reference sequence).

This chain connects TRBV6-2 or TRBV6-3 to TRBJ2-2, with D hard to call. This CDR3 has 15 amino acids. CDR1 is MNHEY, CDR2 SVGEGT, per germline. Trimming removed 0 bases from V and 3 bases from J, with 8 bases in between. CDR3 nucleotide sequence: TGTGCCAGCAGTTACTCCGTGCGGTACACCGGGGAGCTGTTTTTT. Translated, it gives CASSYSVRYTGELFF.

This clone appeared a single time. The rearrangement links TRBV5-1 to TRBJ1-2; D call uncertain. The CDR3 is 13 amino acids. The V and J ends lost 5 bases and 4 bases respectively, with 12 bases between them. Germline CDR1 and CDR2: SGHRS and YFSETQ. The CDR3 region has the DNA TGCGCCAGCAGGGATTCCGGGAGCTATGGCTACACCTTC. Amino acids: CASRDSGSYGYTF.

The chain links TRBV3-1 (or the pseudogene TRBV3-2) to TRBJ1-1, with 8 bases matching TRBD1. The CDR3 is made up of 13 amino acids. V lost 8 bases to trimming and J lost 1 base; unmatched junction nucleotides: 3. In germline, CDR1 is LGHDT, CDR2 YNNKEL (reference sequence). The CDR3, as DNA: TGTGCCAGCGCCGGACAGGGGAACACTGAAGCTTTCTTT. Protein sequence: CASAGQGNTEAFF.

The chain employs TRBV7-3 and TRBJ2-5; 7 bases match TRBD1. The CDR3 covers 17 residues. V gave up 2 bases and J gave up 2 bases; unmatched junction bases: 11. Germline lookup yields CDR1 SGHTA and CDR2 FQGTGA. The CDR3 region has the DNA TGTGCCAGCAGCTTATTGGGCAATGGGGGACAGCAAGAGACCCAGTACTTC. This codes for CASSLLGNGGQQETQYF.